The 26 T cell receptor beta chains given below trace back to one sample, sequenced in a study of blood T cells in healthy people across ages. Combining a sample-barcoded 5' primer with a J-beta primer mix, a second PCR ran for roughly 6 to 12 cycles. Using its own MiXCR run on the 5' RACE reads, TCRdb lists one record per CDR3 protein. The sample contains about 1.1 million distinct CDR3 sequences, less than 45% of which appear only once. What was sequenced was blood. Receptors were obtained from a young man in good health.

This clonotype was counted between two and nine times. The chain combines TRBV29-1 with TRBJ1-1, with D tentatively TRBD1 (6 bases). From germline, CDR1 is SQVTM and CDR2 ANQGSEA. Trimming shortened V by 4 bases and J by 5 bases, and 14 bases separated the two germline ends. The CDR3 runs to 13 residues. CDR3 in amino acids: CSVVGQWGTEAFF. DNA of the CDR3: TGCAGCGTTGTCGGACAGTGGGGAACTGAAGCTTTCTTT. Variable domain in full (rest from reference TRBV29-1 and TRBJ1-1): SAVISQKPSRDICQRGTSLTIQCQVDSQVTMMFWYRQQPGQSLTLIATANQGSEATYESGFVIDKFPISRPNLTFSTLTVSNMSPEDSSIYLCSVVGQWGTEAFFGQGTRLTVV.

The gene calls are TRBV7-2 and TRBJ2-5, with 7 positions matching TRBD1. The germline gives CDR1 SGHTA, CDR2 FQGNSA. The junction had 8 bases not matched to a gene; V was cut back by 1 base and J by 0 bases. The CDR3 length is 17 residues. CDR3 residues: CASSLDAGTAYQETQYF. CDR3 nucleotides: TGTGCCAGCAGCTTAGATGCCGGGACAGCGTACCAAGAGACCCAGTACTTC.

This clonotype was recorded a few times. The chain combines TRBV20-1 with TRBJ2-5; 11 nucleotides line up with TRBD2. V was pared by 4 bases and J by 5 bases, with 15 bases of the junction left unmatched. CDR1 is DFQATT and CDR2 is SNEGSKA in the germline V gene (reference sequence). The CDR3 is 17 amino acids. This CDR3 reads CSAMLRQLAGVLETQYF. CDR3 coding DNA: TGCAGTGCTATGTTGCGCCAACTAGCGGGAGTATTGGAGACCCAGTACTTC.

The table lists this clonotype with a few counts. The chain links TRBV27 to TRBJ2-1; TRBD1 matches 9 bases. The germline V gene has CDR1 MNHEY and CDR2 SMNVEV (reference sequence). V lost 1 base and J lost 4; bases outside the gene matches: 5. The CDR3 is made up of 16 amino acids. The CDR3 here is CASSLFGTGMYNEQFF. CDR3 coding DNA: TGTGCCAGCAGTTTATTTGGGACAGGGATGTACAATGAGCAGTTCTTC.

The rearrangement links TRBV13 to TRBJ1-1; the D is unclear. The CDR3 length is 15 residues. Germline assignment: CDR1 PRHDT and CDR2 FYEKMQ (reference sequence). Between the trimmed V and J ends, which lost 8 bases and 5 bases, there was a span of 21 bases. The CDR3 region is CASGTPILGRTEAFF. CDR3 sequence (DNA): TGTGCCAGCGGTACCCCGATACTCGGCCGGACTGAAGCTTTCTTT.

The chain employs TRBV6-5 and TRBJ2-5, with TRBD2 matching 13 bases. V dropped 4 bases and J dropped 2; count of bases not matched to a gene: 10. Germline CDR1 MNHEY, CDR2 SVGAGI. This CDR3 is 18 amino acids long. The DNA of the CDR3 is TGTGCCAGCAGTTCGAGACTAGCGGGGGGCCTAGATCAAGAGACCCAGTACTTC. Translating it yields CASSSRLAGGLDQETQYF.

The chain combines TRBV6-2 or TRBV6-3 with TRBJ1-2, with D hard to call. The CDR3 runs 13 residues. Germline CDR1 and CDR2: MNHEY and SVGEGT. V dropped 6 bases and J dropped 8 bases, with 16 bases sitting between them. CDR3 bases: TGTGCCAGCAGCATCGGTGGGGTGCGCGGCTACACCTTC. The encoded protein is CASSIGGVRGYTF.

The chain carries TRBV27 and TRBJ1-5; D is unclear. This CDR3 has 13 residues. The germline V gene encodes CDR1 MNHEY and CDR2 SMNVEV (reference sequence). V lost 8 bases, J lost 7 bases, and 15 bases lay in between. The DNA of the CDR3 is TGTGCCAGCGAAGCTAAACAAGGGCAGCCCCAGCATTTT. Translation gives CASEAKQGQPQHF.

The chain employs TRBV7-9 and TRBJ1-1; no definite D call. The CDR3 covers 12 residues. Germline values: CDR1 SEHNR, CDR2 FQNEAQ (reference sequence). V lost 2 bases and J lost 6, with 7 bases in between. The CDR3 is CASSLRFAEAFF. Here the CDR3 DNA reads TGTGCCAGCAGCTTAAGGTTTGCTGAAGCTTTCTTT.

CDR3 protein: CASSVEREYNEQFF. CDR3 DNA sequence: TGTGCCAGCAGTGTAGAACGAGAATACAATGAGCAGTTCTTC. The genes are TRBV27 and TRBJ2-1; D is ambiguous. V was shortened by 5 bases and J by 4 bases, with 12 bases between the two germline ends. This CDR3 is 14 amino acids long. Germline CDR1 reads MNHEY; CDR2 reads SMNVEV (reference sequence).

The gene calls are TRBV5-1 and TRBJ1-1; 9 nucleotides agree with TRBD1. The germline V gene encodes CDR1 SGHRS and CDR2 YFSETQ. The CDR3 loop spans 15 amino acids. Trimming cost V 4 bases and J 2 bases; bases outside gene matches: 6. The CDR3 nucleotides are TGCGCCAGCAGCGGGGACAGGGTTCGAAACACTGAAGCTTTCTTT. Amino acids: CASSGDRVRNTEAFF.

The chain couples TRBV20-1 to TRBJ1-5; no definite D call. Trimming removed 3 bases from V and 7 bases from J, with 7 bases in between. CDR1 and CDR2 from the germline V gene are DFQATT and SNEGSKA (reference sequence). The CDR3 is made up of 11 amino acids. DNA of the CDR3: TGCAGTGCTAGCGAGGGACAGCCCCAGCATTTT. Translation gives CSASEGQPQHF.

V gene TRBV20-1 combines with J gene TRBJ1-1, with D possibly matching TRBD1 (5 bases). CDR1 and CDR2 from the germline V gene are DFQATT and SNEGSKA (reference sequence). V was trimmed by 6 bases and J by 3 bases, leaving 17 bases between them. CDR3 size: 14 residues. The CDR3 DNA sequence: TGCAGTGCCCTCAGGGCCCAAGGGCACACTGAAGCTTTCTTT. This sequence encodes CSALRAQGHTEAFF.

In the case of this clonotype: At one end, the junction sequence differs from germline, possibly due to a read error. CDR3 protein: CAGSFRQGNRDTQYF. CDR3 in DNA: TGTGCCGGCAGTTTCCGACAGGGGAATCGAGATACGCAGTATTTT. This chain links TRBV12-3 or TRBV12-4 with TRBJ2-3; 8 bases are shared with TRBD1. The CDR3 is 15 residues long.

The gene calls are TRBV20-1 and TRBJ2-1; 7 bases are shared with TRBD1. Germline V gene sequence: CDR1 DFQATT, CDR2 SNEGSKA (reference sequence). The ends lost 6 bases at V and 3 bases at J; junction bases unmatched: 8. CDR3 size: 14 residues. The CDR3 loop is CSADEGAGYNEQFF. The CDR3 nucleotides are TGCAGTGCCGACGAGGGGGCGGGCTACAATGAGCAGTTCTTC.

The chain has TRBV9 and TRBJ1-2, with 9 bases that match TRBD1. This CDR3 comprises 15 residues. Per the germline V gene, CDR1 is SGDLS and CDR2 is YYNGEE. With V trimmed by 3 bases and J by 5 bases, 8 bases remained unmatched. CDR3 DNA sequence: TGTGCCAGCAGCGAGGGTGACAGGGGGAATTATGGCTACACCTTC. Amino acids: CASSEGDRGNYGYTF.

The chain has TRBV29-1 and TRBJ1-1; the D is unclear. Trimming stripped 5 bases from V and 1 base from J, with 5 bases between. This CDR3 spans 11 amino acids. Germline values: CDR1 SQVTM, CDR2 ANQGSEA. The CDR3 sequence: CSVLPNTEAFF. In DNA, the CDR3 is TGCAGCGTTCTGCCGAACACTGAAGCTTTCTTT.

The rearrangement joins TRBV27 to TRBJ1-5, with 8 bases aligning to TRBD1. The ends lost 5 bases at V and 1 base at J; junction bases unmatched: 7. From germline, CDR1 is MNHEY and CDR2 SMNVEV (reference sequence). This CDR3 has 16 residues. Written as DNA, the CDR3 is TGTGCCAGCAGTCCACTCAGGGGGCCGAGCAATCAGCCCCAGCATTTT. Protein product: CASSPLRGPSNQPQHF.

The CDR3 nucleotides are TGTGCCACCAGTTCGGCTAGCGAGAGCTCCTACAATGAGCAGTTCTTC. It is translated as CATSSASESSYNEQFF. The V gene is TRBV24-1, the J gene TRBJ2-1, with D maybe TRBD2 (6 bases). CDR1 and CDR2 (germline): KGHDR, SFDVKD. Trimming left V 6 bases short and J 0 bases short, with 14 bases between. The CDR3 totals 16 residues.

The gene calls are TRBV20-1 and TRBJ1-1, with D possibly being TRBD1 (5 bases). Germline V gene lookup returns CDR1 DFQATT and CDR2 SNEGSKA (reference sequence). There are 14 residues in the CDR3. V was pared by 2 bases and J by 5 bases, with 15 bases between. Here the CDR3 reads CSARPPARETEAFF. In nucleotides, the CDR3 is TGCAGTGCTAGACCGCCTGCCAGGGAGACTGAAGCTTTCTTT.

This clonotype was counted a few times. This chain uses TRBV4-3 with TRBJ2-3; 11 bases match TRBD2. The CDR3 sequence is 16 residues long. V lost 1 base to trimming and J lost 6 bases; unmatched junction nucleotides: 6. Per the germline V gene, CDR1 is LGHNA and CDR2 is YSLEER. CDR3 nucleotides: TGCGCCAGCAGCCAAGTTGTGACTAGCGGGGAGGATACGCAGTATTTT. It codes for CASSQVVTSGEDTQYF.

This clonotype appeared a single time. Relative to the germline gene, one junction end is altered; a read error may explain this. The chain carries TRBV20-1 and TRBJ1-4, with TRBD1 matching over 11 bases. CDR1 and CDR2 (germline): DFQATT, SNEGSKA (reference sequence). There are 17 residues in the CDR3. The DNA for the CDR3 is TGCAGTGCTAGAGAGGCAGGACAGGGGGCAACTAATAAAAAACTGTTTTTT. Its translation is CSAREAGQGATNKKLFF.

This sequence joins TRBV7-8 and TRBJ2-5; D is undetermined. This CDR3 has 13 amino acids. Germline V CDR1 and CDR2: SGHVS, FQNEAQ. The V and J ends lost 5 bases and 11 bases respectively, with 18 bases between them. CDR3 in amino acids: CASSKSERAEQYF. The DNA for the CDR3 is TGTGCCAGCAGCAAAAGCGAACGGGCAGAGCAGTACTTC.

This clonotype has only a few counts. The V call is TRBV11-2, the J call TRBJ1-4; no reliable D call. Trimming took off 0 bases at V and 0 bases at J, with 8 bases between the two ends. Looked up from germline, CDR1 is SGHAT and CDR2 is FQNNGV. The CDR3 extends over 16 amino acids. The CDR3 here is CASSLERVATNEKLFF. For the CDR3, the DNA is TGTGCCAGCAGCTTAGAAAGGGTTGCAACTAATGAAAAACTGTTTTTT.

CDR3 region: CSVKDRGSNQPQHF. DNA of the CDR3: TGCAGCGTCAAGGACAGGGGGAGCAATCAGCCCCAGCATTTT. V usage is TRBV29-1 and J usage is TRBJ1-5; the match to TRBD1 covers 10 bases. V shed 6 bases, J shed 1 base, and the junction held 3 bases outside the gene matches. CDR3 length: 14 residues. The germline CDR1 and CDR2 sequences are SQVTM and ANQGSEA.

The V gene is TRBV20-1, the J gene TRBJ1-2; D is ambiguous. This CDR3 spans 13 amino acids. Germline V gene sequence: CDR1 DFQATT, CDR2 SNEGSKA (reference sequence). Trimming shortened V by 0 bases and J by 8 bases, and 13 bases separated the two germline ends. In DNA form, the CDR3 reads TGCAGTGCTAGAGATACACGGAGGGAGGGCTACACCTTC. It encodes CSARDTRREGYTF.